The 14 T cell receptor beta chains below come from one sample, sequenced in a study of Graves' ophthalmopathy and Graves' hyperthyroidism. The study amplified TCR beta CDR3 regions using RNA transcripts. HTBI-primed first-round RT-PCR preceded second-round multiplex PCR. Each CDR3 protein is one row after TCRdb ran MiXCR on the multiplex PCR reads. Of hundreds of thousands of distinct CDR3 sequences in the sample, around a fifth are singletons; the top ten hold approximately 6.5%. Sequencing was done on a sample of peripheral blood. All receptors come from a woman between 18 and 29 years old with stable Graves' hyperthyroidism. Some clones in this sample may be carry-over from other donors' samples.

At least ten counts were recorded for this clonotype. This CDR3 reads CASSLRLLPSYEQYF. CDR3 nucleotides: TGTGCCAGCAGCCTTCGACTCCTACCCTCCTACGAGCAGTACTTC. The chain is built from TRBV11-2 and TRBJ2-7, with no clear D. This CDR3 is 15 amino acids long. V was pared by 5 bases and J by 0 bases, with 14 bases between. Germline-derived CDR1 and CDR2 are SGHAT and FQNNGV.

This clonotype was observed a handful of times. The chain uses TRBV9 and TRBJ2-5; D tentatively reads TRBD1 or TRBD2 (7 bases each). CDR3 length equals 15 residues. Trimming left V 4 bases short and J 1 base short, with 14 bases between. CDR1 and CDR2 (germline): SGDLS, YYNGEE. This CDR3 is CASSTRGGSQETQYF. CDR3 bases: TGTGCCAGCAGCACCAGGGGGGGCAGCCAAGAGACCCAGTACTTC.

This clonotype has ten or more counts. Germline and junction disagree at one end, which may indicate a read error. The chain uses TRBV5-6 and TRBJ1-2, with unresolved D. This CDR3 is 11 amino acids long. Germline CDR1 is SGHDT and CDR2 is YYEEEE. The CDR3 DNA follows: TGTGCCAGCAGCTTGGGGCAGCCCCCCGTCTTC. It codes for CASSLGQPPVF.

The V gene is TRBV28, the J gene TRBJ1-5, with no clear D. Germline V CDR1 and CDR2: MDHEN, SYDVKM. V was clipped by 3 bases and J by 9 bases, with 15 bases between them. This CDR3 region has 14 residues. The CDR3 loop reads CASSFKRTFRPQHF. The CDR3 DNA is TGTGCCAGCAGTTTCAAAAGGACTTTCCGGCCCCAGCATTTT.

This clonotype was seen many times. The genes are TRBV4-1 and TRBJ1-1; D uncertain. The CDR3 contains 13 residues. The V and J ends lost 6 bases and 4 bases respectively, with 12 bases between them. Per the germline V gene, CDR1 is MGHRA and CDR2 is YSYEKL. CDR3 in amino acids: CASSMSLSTEAFF. The CDR3, as DNA: TGCGCCAGCAGTATGAGCCTTAGCACTGAAGCTTTCTTT.

This clonotype was detected a few times. The J gene is TRBJ2-2, the V gene TRBV2, with 12 bases that match TRBD2. Germline trimming cut 2 bases from V and 9 bases from J; bases unmatched to any gene: 4. The CDR3 spans 15 residues. CDR1 is SNHLY and CDR2 is FYNNEI in the germline V gene. The CDR3 is CASSELAGGPRELFF. The DNA for the CDR3 is TGTGCCAGCAGTGAACTAGCGGGGGGGCCCAGGGAGCTGTTTTTT.

The gene calls are TRBV29-1 and TRBJ2-5; weak D call: TRBD1 (6 bases). The V and J ends lost 4 bases and 5 bases respectively, with 11 bases between them. The CDR3 is 12 residues long. Germline values: CDR1 SQVTM, CDR2 ANQGSEA. The CDR3 sequence is CSVVDSRETQYF. Written as DNA, the CDR3 is TGCAGCGTTGTGGACAGCAGGGAGACCCAGTACTTC.

This clonotype occurred a few times. The rearrangement uses TRBV30 and TRBJ2-2; D unclear. V lost 2 bases and J 5 bases, leaving 12 bases between the germline ends. The CDR3 length is 14 residues. Per germline, CDR1 GTSNPN and CDR2 SVGIG (reference sequence). CDR3 in DNA: TGTGCCTGGAGTCTGTTAGCTGGGACCGGGGAGCTGTTTTTT. This encodes CAWSLLAGTGELFF.

J is TRBJ2-7 and V is TRBV6-5, with 9 bases lining up with TRBD2. Germline CDR1 reads MNHEY; CDR2 reads SVGAGI. V was clipped by 2 bases and J by 2 bases; unmatched bases: 4. The CDR3 length is 15 residues. CDR3 region: CASSYGAGGPYEQYF. CDR3 nucleotides: TGTGCCAGCAGTTACGGCGCGGGGGGGCCCTACGAGCAGTACTTC.

The chain has TRBV2 and TRBJ1-3, with D perhaps matching TRBD1 (5 bases). V was clipped by 4 bases and J by 6 bases, with 13 bases between them. Germline values: CDR1 SNHLY, CDR2 FYNNEI. This CDR3 region has 14 residues. This CDR3 reads CASSVYRSQNTIYF. DNA of the CDR3: TGTGCCAGCAGTGTCTACAGGTCTCAAAACACCATATATTTT.

This clonotype was counted many times. V gene TRBV27 combines with J gene TRBJ2-7; a weak D match, TRBD2 (6 bases). The length of the CDR3 is 14 residues. The germline gives CDR1 MNHEY, CDR2 SMNVEV (reference sequence). Trimming took 5 bases from V and 1 from J, leaving 12 bases between them. The CDR3 bases are TGTGCCAGCAGTCCGGGACTCCCATCCTACGAGCAGTACTTC. Residues: CASSPGLPSYEQYF.

Many counts were recorded for this clonotype. The gene calls are TRBV4-1 and TRBJ2-5; perhaps TRBD1 as D (5 bases). The CDR3 is made up of 15 amino acids. Germline V CDR1 and CDR2: MGHRA, YSYEKL. Trimming stripped 4 bases from V and 4 bases from J, with 16 bases between. The chain's CDR3 is CASSPWAGPGETQYF. CDR3 coding DNA: TGCGCCAGCAGCCCCTGGGCAGGGCCCGGAGAGACCCAGTACTTC.

This clonotype was seen at least ten times. The V gene is TRBV5-1, the J gene TRBJ2-5, with 7 bases aligning to TRBD2. Germline V lookup: CDR1 SGHRS, CDR2 YFSETQ. The V and J ends lost 4 bases and 0 bases, in that order; junction bases with no gene match: 15. The CDR3 has 18 residues. The CDR3, as DNA: TGCGCCAGCAGCCTACCGACCCAAACGACTAGCAACCAAGAGACCCAGTACTTC. As protein: CASSLPTQTTSNQETQYF.

This clonotype was recorded at least ten times. This chain uses TRBV6-1 with TRBJ1-1; perhaps TRBD1 as D (6 bases). CDR3 size: 13 residues. V shed 6 bases and J shed 0 bases, with 8 bases lying between them. From germline, CDR1 is MNHNS and CDR2 SASEGT. CDR3 DNA sequence: TGTGCCAGCAGGGACAGCCTGAACACTGAAGCTTTCTTT. Residues: CASRDSLNTEAFF.